These 9 T cell receptor beta chains were all obtained from the same sample, sequenced in a study of blood T cell repertoires in COVID-19. TCRdb's table, derived via immunoSEQ multiplex PCR, lists solely in-frame clones and lacks some. Among some 130,000 clones listed, roughly 85% were seen once. The specimen sequenced was peripheral blood. Receptors were obtained from an older man with acute or convalescent COVID-19.

The chain carries TRBV2 and TRBJ2-7; D is unresolved. The CDR3 runs 15 residues. V lost 8 bases and J 4 bases, leaving 21 bases between the germline ends. CDR1 and CDR2 (germline): SNHLY, FYNNEI. DNA of the CDR3: TGTGCCAGCCGCCTCCAGGTAACCTCAGAGTACGAGCAGTACTTC. Its protein product is CASRLQVTSEYEQYF.

The chain recombines TRBV5-4 with TRBJ2-3; TRBD2 matches 14 bases. Per germline, CDR1 SGHNT and CDR2 YYREEE (reference sequence). This CDR3 has 16 residues. Unmatched junction bases numbered 3, after V lost 3 bases and J lost 3 bases. CDR3 sequence: CASSSGTSGGTDTQYF. DNA of the CDR3: TGTGCCAGCAGCTCGGGGACTAGCGGGGGAACAGATACGCAGTATTTT.

The chain joins TRBV21-1 to TRBJ2-2; whether TRBD1, the table's D call, matches the DNA was not checked. TRBV21-1 is a pseudogene. CDR3 size: 18 residues. The DNA for the CDR3 is TGTGCCAGCAGCAAAGCGATGAGGGGACAGGGGACGACCGGGGAGCTGTTTTTT. Protein: CASSKAMRGQGTTGELFF.

The V and J genes are TRBV9 and TRBJ1-1; TRBD1 aligns across 7 bases. CDR1 SGDLS and CDR2 YYNGEE come from the germline V gene. The V and J ends lost 4 bases and 0 bases, in that order; junction bases with no gene match: 6. The length of the CDR3 is 15 residues. DNA for the CDR3: TGTGCCAGCAGCCTCTTGACAGGGCTGAACACTGAAGCTTTCTTT. This translates into CASSLLTGLNTEAFF.

This sequence joins TRBV7-2 and TRBJ1-6; D is unresolved. Looked up from germline, CDR1 is SGHTA and CDR2 is FQGNSA. CDR3 length equals 13 residues. V dropped 5 bases and J dropped 7 bases, with 9 bases sitting between them. The CDR3 nucleotides are TGTGCCAGCAGCATGATCAGGAATTCACCCCTCCACTTT. Amino acid sequence: CASSMIRNSPLHF.

The chain couples TRBV20-1 to TRBJ2-5; D uncertain. The CDR3 totals 11 residues. V shed 6 bases and J shed 4 bases, with 9 bases lying between them. Germline lookup yields CDR1 DFQATT and CDR2 SNEGSKA (reference sequence). CDR3 amino acids: CSATHGETQYF. The CDR3, as DNA: TGCAGTGCCACTCATGGAGAGACCCAGTACTTC.

This clone has only one observation. This chain connects TRBV19 to TRBJ1-5, with D tentatively TRBD1 (5 bases). V was shortened by 3 bases and J by 3 bases, with 12 bases between the two germline ends. This CDR3 region has 15 residues. CDR1 is LNHDA, CDR2 SQIVND, per germline (reference sequence). The chain's CDR3 is CASSISWGDNQPQHF. CDR3 sequence (DNA): TGTGCCAGTAGTATTAGTTGGGGGGACAATCAGCCCCAGCATTTT.

This sequence joins TRBV6-5 and TRBJ2-7, with a tentative D call TRBD1 (6 bases). CDR1 MNHEY and CDR2 SVGAGI come from the germline V gene. The CDR3 loop spans 15 amino acids. Trimming left V 7 bases short and J 1 base short, with 17 bases between. The CDR3 region is CASKRYGQPSYEQYF. In nucleotides, the CDR3 is TGTGCCAGCAAACGTTATGGACAGCCTTCCTACGAGCAGTACTTC.

The V call is TRBV4-2, the J call TRBJ2-3; D is perhaps TRBD2 (7 bases). Trimming stripped 3 bases from V and 1 base from J, with 14 bases between. The germline V gene has CDR1 LGHNA and CDR2 YNFKEQ. This CDR3 contains 16 residues. The CDR3 DNA is TGTGCCAGCAGCCACCAAGGGGGGGCCGGCACAGATACGCAGTATTTT. Translated: CASSHQGGAGTDTQYF.